A selection of T cell receptor beta chains follows, all from one sample in a study of cytomegalovirus exposure and HLA in healthy donors. The protocol was immunoSEQ multiplex PCR, while the TCRdb copy is restricted to in-frame clones and leaves out a portion. Its clone listing holds more than 130,000 clones. Sequenced material: PBMCs. All receptors come from a man aged 40-49 years in good health and CMV-seronegative. The CDR3 runs from the conserved cysteine through the conserved F or W. The D gene is left open where the match is weak.

V	J	D	DNA	CDR3
TRBV4-2	TRBJ1-2	TRBD1	TGTGCCAGCAGCCAAGACGCCGGGACAGCCTTATATGGCTACACCTTC	CASSQDAGTALYGYTF
TRBV6-5	TRBJ1-2	NA	TGTGCCAGCAGCAAGGCACAGGGATATGGCTACACCTTC	CASSKAQGYGYTF
TRBV19	TRBJ2-7	TRBD1	TGTGCCAGTAGGAGGACAGGGGCCTACGAGCAGTACTTC	CASRRTGAYEQYF
TRBV14	TRBJ1-1	NA	TGTGCCAGCAGCGAACAGGGATGGACTGAAGCTTTCTTT	CASSEQGWTEAFF
TRBV29-1	TRBJ2-1	TRBD2	TGCAGCGGAGGCGAGGGCGGGGGGGCCAGGAATGAGCAGTTCTTC	CSGGEGGGARNEQFF
TRBV7-2	TRBJ1-1	NA	TGTGCCAGCAGAGCGCCCCCGAGGAACACTGAAGCTTTCTTT	CASRAPPRNTEAFF
TRBV25-1	TRBJ1-1	NA	TGTGCCAGCAGTCCCCCGGGGGGGCCTGTCCCGACGGCCACTGAAGCTTTCTTT	CASSPPGGPVPTATEAFF
TRBV6-6	TRBJ2-7	NA	TGTGCCAGCACCCAGTTAGGGAGCTACGAGCAGTACTTC	CASTQLGSYEQYF
TRBV7-9	TRBJ1-2	NA	TGTGCCAGCAGCCAAAACGCCCTCCCGTCGACAGGTCCTAACTATGGCTACACCTTC	CASSQNALPSTGPNYGYTF
TRBV10-3	TRBJ1-5	NA	TGTGCCATCAGTGAGGGACAGTATCAGAATCAGCCCCAGCATTTT	CAISEGQYQNQPQHF
TRBV27	TRBJ2-3	TRBD1	TGTGCCTGCAGGGGGACACTAAACACAGATACGCAGTATTTT	CACRGTLNTDTQYF
TRBV29-1	TRBJ1-2	NA	TGCAGCGCGCGGGAAGGCTACACCTTC	CSAREGYTF
TRBV2	TRBJ1-6	TRBD1	TGTGCCAGCCAGGGGGAGGCCGCGAATTCACCCCTCCACTTT	CASQGEAANSPLHF
TRBV6-6	TRBJ2-7	TRBD1	TGTGCCAGCAGTACCCGGACAGGGGACGAGCAGTACTTC	CASSTRTGDEQYF
TRBV18	TRBJ1-1	TRBD1	TGTGCCAGCTCATCTACAGGGGAGAACACTGAAGCTTTCTTT	CASSSTGENTEAFF
TRBV4-3	TRBJ2-2	NA	TGCGCCAGCAGCCAGCACACCGGGACATCCCTAGGGTCATCCGGGGAGCTGTTTTTT	CASSQHTGTSLGSSGELFF
TRBV5-1	TRBJ2-6	TRBD1	TGCGCCAGCCTAGGACAGGGGTTCCCCTCTGGGGCCAACGTCCTGACTTTC	CASLGQGFPSGANVLTF
TRBV4-3	TRBJ1-1	TRBD1	TGCGCCAGCAGCCAAGAGGGCTCAGGGGGTTGGACTGAAGCTTTCTTT	CASSQEGSGGWTEAFF
TRBV11-2	TRBJ2-3	TRBD2	TGTGCCAGCAGCCAGGTGGGGAAAGCGGGGGGTGATACGCAGTATTTT	CASSQVGKAGGDTQYF
TRBV19	TRBJ1-5	TRBD1	TGTGCCAGTAGTATCGACAGGGAAGGCAATCAGCCCCAGCATTTT	CASSIDREGNQPQHF
TRBV6-1	TRBJ2-5	TRBD2	TGTGCCATCTCTATGGGGCGGGGGGGCCAAGAGACCCAGTACTTC	CAISMGRGGQETQYF
TRBV10-3	TRBJ2-7	TRBD1	TGTGCCGTCTCAGTCCTGAGGGACAGGGTGGAGTCCTACGAGCAGTACTTC	CAVSVLRDRVESYEQYF
TRBV19	TRBJ1-4	NA	TGTGCCAGTAGTCCCCGGGGGGGACACGAAAAACTGTTTTTT	CASSPRGGHEKLFF
TRBV5-1	TRBJ2-1	TRBD2	TGCGCCAGCAGCTTGTTGGGTAGCGGGGGCTACAATGAGCAGTTCTTC	CASSLLGSGGYNEQFF
TRBV5-4	TRBJ2-3	TRBD2	TGTGCTGTCGGGGGGGCGAACACAGATACGCAGTATTTT	CAVGGANTDTQYF
TRBV10-3	TRBJ2-1	TRBD1	TGTGCCATCAGTGAGTCTGGACAGGAGTCCTACAATGAGCAGTTCTTC	CAISESGQESYNEQFF
TRBV7-2	TRBJ1-3	TRBD1	TGTGCCAGCAGCCCCCGGGACAGCTCCTCTGGAAACACCATATATTTT	CASSPRDSSSGNTIYF
TRBV4-1	TRBJ1-2	TRBD1	TGCGCCAGCAGCCAAGATCGCGGCAGGGGGCGTGATGGCTACACCTTC	CASSQDRGRGRDGYTF
TRBV6-1	TRBJ2-7	NA	TGTGCCAGCAATCGGGAGTCCGAGCAGTACTTC	CASNRESEQYF
TRBV10-3	TRBJ2-7	NA	TGTGCCATCAGGGAAGTTCAGGGGCTCGACTCCTACGAGCAGTACTTC	CAIREVQGLDSYEQYF
TRBV18	TRBJ1-1	NA	TGTGCCAGCTCACCCTCGGTTACTCTAAGCGCTGAAGCTTTCTTT	CASSPSVTLSAEAFF
TRBV5-4	TRBJ2-2	NA	TGTGCCAGCAGCTCCGTGTTCAGGGGAAACACCGGGGAGCTGTTTTTT	CASSSVFRGNTGELFF
TRBV19	TRBJ1-1	NA	TGTGCCAGTAGTGCGGACAGTAGAGACACTGAAGCTTTCTTT	CASSADSRDTEAFF
TRBV4-1	TRBJ1-5	NA	TGCGCCAGCAGCCAAAATATAGGGAGCTTATATCAGCCCCAGCATTTT	CASSQNIGSLYQPQHF
TRBV2	TRBJ1-2	TRBD1	TGTGCCAGCACCGGGGACAGGCGGGAGGGTGGCTACACCTTC	CASTGDRREGGYTF
TRBV5-6	TRBJ1-1	NA	TGTGCCAGCAGCTTGCGTCGGGGACTCAAACCTGAAGCTTTCTTT	CASSLRRGLKPEAFF
TRBV7-2	TRBJ2-7	NA	TGTGCCAGCAGCTTAAACAGCCCCTACGAGCAGTACTTC	CASSLNSPYEQYF
TRBV13	TRBJ1-1	TRBD1	TGTGCCAGCAGGAGGGACAGTCCCTACGAAGAGACTTTCTTT	CASRRDSPYEETFF
TRBV9	TRBJ2-5	NA	TGTGCCAGCAGCGGTCTCCAAGAGACCCAGTACTTC	CASSGLQETQYF
TRBV2	TRBJ2-2	TRBD2	TGTGCCAGCAGTGTCGGGGGGACCGGGGAGCTGTTTTTT	CASSVGGTGELFF
TRBV19	TRBJ1-2	TRBD1	TGTGCCAGTAGTATAGAAGGACAGGGGGTCTATGGCTACACCTTC	CASSIEGQGVYGYTF
TRBV10-3	TRBJ2-2	NA	TGTGCCATCAGTGAGTCGATTCTGCGGGGAATGGGAACCGGGGAGCTGTTTTTT	CAISESILRGMGTGELFF
TRBV4-1	TRBJ2-5	TRBD2	TGCGCCAGCAGCCAGGGCGGGGGGAAGATCGAGACCCAGTACTTC	CASSQGGGKIETQYF
TRBV19	TRBJ2-7	TRBD2	TGTGCCAGTAGTCTCGGGACTAGTAGTAACGAGCAGTACTTC	CASSLGTSSNEQYF
TRBV25-1	TRBJ1-1	TRBD1	TGTGCCAGCAGTGAATTATCGCAGCCGGGACAGTCTGAAGCTTTCTTT	CASSELSQPGQSEAFF
TRBV4-2	TRBJ1-1	NA	TGTGCCAGCAGCCAAGATAAGGCAGGGGAAGCTTTCTTT	CASSQDKAGEAFF
TRBV27	TRBJ1-5	TRBD1	TGTGCCAGCAGTTTATCTTTATCGGACAGGGGGGCCCATCAGCCCCAGCATTTT	CASSLSLSDRGAHQPQHF
TRBV11-2	TRBJ2-7	NA	TGTGCCAGCAGCCCCTTCTTGTCTGACACCTACGAGCAGTACTTC	CASSPFLSDTYEQYF
TRBV28	TRBJ1-5	NA	TGTGCCAGCAGACAGGGACTAAAACAGCCCCAGCATTTT	CASRQGLKQPQHF
TRBV2	TRBJ2-1	TRBD2	TGTGCCAGCAGGGAGACTAGCGGGGGGGTCGAGTTCTTC	CASRETSGGVEFF
TRBV7-9	TRBJ2-1	TRBD2	TGTGCCAGCAGCTTTGCAATTAGCGGGTTCAGCAATGAGCAGTTCTTC	CASSFAISGFSNEQFF
TRBV2	TRBJ2-7	NA	TGTGCCAGCAGCGGGGGGCCCTACGAGCAGTACTTC	CASSGGPYEQYF
TRBV18	TRBJ2-7	TRBD1	TGTGCCAGCTCACCAGGGACAGTTTCCTACGAGCAGTACTTC	CASSPGTVSYEQYF
TRBV5-1	TRBJ2-3	NA	TGCGCCAGCAGCTTGGAACAGAGCACAGATACGCAGTATTTT	CASSLEQSTDTQYF
TRBV7-3	TRBJ1-2	NA	TGTGCCAGCAGTCTCGATGGGCAGTCCTATGGCTACACCTTC	CASSLDGQSYGYTF